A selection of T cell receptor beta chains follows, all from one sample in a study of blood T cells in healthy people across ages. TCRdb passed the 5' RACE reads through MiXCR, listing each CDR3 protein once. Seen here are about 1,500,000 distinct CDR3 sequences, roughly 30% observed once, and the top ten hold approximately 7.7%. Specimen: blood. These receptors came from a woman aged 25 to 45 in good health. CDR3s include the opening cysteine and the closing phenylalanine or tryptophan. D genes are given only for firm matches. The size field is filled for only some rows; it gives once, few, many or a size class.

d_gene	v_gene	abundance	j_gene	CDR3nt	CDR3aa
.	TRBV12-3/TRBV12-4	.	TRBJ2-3	TGTGTCATCCAGGGAGTGACTTCTAGCACAGATACGCAGTATTTT	CVIQGVTSSTDTQYF
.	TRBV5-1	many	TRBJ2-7	TGCGCCAGCAGCCCCGGACACGTCAGCTCCTACGAGCAGTACTTC	CASSPGHVSSYEQYF
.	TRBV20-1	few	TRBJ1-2	TGCAGTGCTGGCCCGGATCGGTCTAACTATGGCTACACCTTC	CSAGPDRSNYGYTF
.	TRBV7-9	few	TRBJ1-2	TGTGCCAGCAGCCAAACACCAGGGGCCGGCTATGGCTACACCTTC	CASSQTPGAGYGYTF
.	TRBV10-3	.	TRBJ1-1	TGTGCCATCAGTGAGTCGCTGCCGGGAACTGAAGCTTTCTTT	CAISESLPGTEAFF
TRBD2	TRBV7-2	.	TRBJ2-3	TGTGCCAGCGCGGCCCAGCGGGAGGGGGCAGATACGCAGTATTTT	CASAAQREGADTQYF
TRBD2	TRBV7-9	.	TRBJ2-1	TGTGCCAGCAACCGAACTAGCGCCAGCTACAATGAGCAGTTCTTC	CASNRTSASYNEQFF
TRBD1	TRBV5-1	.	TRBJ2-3	TGCGCCAGCAGCTTGGAACAGGGGGCAAGTACGCAGTATTTT	CASSLEQGASTQYF
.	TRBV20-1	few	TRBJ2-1	TGCAGTGCTACTCAGGGGAATTGGATCTACAATGAGCAGTTCTTC	CSATQGNWIYNEQFF
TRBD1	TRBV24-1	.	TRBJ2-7	TGTGCCACCAGTGCAGGGGGCGGCTCCTACGAGCAGTACTTC	CATSAGGGSYEQYF
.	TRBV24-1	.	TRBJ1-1	TGTGCCGCCGGGCGGATTTACACTGAAGCTTTCTTT	CAAGRIYTEAFF
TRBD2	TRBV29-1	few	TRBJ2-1	TGCAGCGTTGACGCTGCCGGGGGGATTGAGCAGTTCTTC	CSVDAAGGIEQFF
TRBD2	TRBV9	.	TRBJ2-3	TGTGCCAGCAGCGTCAAGAGCGGGGAATTCACAGATACGCAGTATTTT	CASSVKSGEFTDTQYF
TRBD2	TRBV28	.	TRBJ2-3	TGTGCCAGCAGTCCGAGACTAGCGGGGAGGGGAGATACGCAGTATTTT	CASSPRLAGRGDTQYF
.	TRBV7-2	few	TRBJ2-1	TGTGCCAGCAGCTTAGCCCTCCGAACTAATGAGCAGTTCTTC	CASSLALRTNEQFF
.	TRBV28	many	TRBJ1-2	TGTGCCAGCAGTGAGACTGGCTCTCTCTATGGCTACACCTTC	CASSETGSLYGYTF
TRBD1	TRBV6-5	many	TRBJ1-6	TGTGCCAGCAGTTTAGGACAGGGGCGGAATTCACCCCTCCACTTT	CASSLGQGRNSPLHF
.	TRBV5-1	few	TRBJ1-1	TGCGCCAGCAGCTTTTTACAGGGGAACACTGAAGCTTTCTTT	CASSFLQGNTEAFF
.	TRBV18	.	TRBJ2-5	TGTGCCAGCTCACCAGATTCCCGGTCAGAGACCCAGTACTTC	CASSPDSRSETQYF
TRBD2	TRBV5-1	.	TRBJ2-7	TGCGCCAGCAGCTCCAGGACTAGCGAGGCCCACGAGCAGTACTTC	CASSSRTSEAHEQYF
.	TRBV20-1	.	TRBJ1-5	TGCAGTGCTAGTGCAGGCTCGCAGCCCCAGCATTTT	CSASAGSQPQHF
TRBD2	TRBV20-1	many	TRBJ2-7	TGCAGTGCTAGACTAGCGGGAGGTACCTACGAGCAGTACTTC	CSARLAGGTYEQYF
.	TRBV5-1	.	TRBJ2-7	TGCGCCAGCAGCTTTCCAGCCGGAGAGGCCCAGTACTTC	CASSFPAGEAQYF
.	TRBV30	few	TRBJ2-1	TGTGCCTGGAGTGAGGGGGGCAGGTGGAGGGATGAGCAGTTCTTC	CAWSEGGRWRDEQFF
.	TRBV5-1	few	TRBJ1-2	TGCGCCAGCAGCTTGTTCCAAGGGGATGATGGCTACACCTTC	CASSLFQGDDGYTF
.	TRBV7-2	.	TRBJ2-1	TGTGCCAGCAGCGCGATACTTAATGAGCAGTTCTTC	CASSAILNEQFF
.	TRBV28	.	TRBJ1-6	TGTGCCAGCAGTTTCCCCGGGGCCCTTAATTCACCCCTCCACTTT	CASSFPGALNSPLHF
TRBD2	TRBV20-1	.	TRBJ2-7	TGCAGTGCTGCCGGGACTAGCATCTCATACGCGCAGTACTTC	CSAAGTSISYAQYF
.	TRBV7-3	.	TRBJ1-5	TGTGCCAGCAGCTTAAGAGCCAAGGGTGGATGGCCCCAGCATTTT	CASSLRAKGGWPQHF
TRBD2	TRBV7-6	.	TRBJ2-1	TGTGCCAGCAGCTTACCCCTAGCGGGGGGGCCTGATGAGCAGTTCTTC	CASSLPLAGGPDEQFF
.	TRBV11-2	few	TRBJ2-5	TGTGCCAGCAGCTCCTCGACCTGGGAGACCCAGTACTTC	CASSSSTWETQYF
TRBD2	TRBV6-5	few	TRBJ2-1	TGTGCCAGCAGTCGGGAGGGCTTTGATGAGCAGTTCTTC	CASSREGFDEQFF
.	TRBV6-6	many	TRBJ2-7	TGTGCCAGCAGTCTTACCATCTACGAGCAGTACTTC	CASSLTIYEQYF
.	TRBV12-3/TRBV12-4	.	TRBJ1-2	TGTGCCAGCAGTTTTATTCCGCAGACCTATGGCTACACCTTC	CASSFIPQTYGYTF
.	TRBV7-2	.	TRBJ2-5	TGTGCCAGCAGCCAACCCAGGGTGGGAGAGACCCAGTACTTC	CASSQPRVGETQYF
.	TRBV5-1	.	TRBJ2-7	TGCGCCAGCAGTACAGGGTGGGGAAGCTCAATCTCCTACGAGCAGTACTTC	CASSTGWGSSISYEQYF
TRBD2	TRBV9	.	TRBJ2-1	TGTGCCAGCAGCGTAGTACTAGCGAACAATGAGCAGTTCTTC	CASSVVLANNEQFF
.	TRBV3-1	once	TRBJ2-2	TGTGCCTGCAGCCAAGAGGTCGTCGGGGAGCTGTTTTTT	CACSQEVVGELFF
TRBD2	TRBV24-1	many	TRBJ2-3	TGTGCCACCAGTGATCCAGCGGGAGGGCGGGATACGCAGTATTTT	CATSDPAGGRDTQYF
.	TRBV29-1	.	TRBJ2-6	TGCAGCGTCCCCAGCGCGACTGGGGCCAACGTCCTGACTTTC	CSVPSATGANVLTF
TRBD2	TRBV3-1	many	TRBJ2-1	TGTGCCAGCAGCGAGACTAGCGGCTCCTACAATGAGCAGTTCTTC	CASSETSGSYNEQFF
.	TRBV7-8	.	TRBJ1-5	TGTGCCAGCAGCTTATTGGACGGCGATCAGCCCCAGCATTTT	CASSLLDGDQPQHF
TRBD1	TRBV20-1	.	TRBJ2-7	TGCAGTGCTAGCCATCGGGACAGATATTACGAGCAGTACTTC	CSASHRDRYYEQYF